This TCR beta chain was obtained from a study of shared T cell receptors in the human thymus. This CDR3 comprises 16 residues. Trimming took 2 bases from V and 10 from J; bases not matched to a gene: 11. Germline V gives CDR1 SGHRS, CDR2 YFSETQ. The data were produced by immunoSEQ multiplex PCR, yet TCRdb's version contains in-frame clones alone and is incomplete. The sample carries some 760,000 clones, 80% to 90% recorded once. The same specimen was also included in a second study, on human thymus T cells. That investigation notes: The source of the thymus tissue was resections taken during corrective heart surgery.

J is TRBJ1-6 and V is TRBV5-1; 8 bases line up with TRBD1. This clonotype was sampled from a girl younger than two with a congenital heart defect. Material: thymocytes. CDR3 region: CASSLPDRGGFSPLHF. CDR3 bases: TGCGCCAGCAGCTTACCCGACAGGGGAGGTTTCTCACCCCTCCACTTT.